The text below deals with one T cell receptor beta chain. Its antigen is unknown. The length of the CDR3 is 13 residues. The ends were cut back, 4 bases at V and 2 bases at J, with 6 bases in the middle. CDR1 MNHEY and CDR2 SMNVEV come from the germline V gene (reference sequence). The use of a sample-barcoded 5' primer and a J-beta primer mix characterized a second PCR of about 6 to 12 cycles. TCRdb fed the 5' RACE reads into MiXCR, producing one record per CDR3 protein. The sample holds about 1.5 million distinct CDR3 sequences; around 40% are singletons and the top ten take approximately 4%. This sample is drawn from a study of blood T cells in healthy people across ages. Study observations and caveats: Compared with aged donors, long-lived donors showed fewer expanded clones, suggesting selection. As age increased, TCR beta diversity per million T cells fell in a roughly linear fashion.

Sequencing was done on a sample of blood. V is TRBV27 and J is TRBJ2-4; the D is unclear. The sequence came from a woman aged 18-29 years in good health. The CDR3 sequence: CASSSSPKNIQYF. CDR3 bases: TGTGCCAGCAGTTCCTCCCCCAAAAACATTCAGTACTTC.